This T cell receptor (beta chain) was sequenced in a study of blood T cell repertoires in COVID-19. Sequencing was performed with immunoSEQ multiplex PCR; in TCRdb, only in-frame clones are kept and a portion is missing. The data hold 300,000 to 350,000 clones, with roughly 87% observed a single time. Germline V gene lookup returns CDR1 WSHSY and CDR2 SAAADI. The CDR3 covers 13 residues. V was clipped by 11 bases and J by 5 bases, with 18 bases between them. Material: peripheral blood. This chain uses TRBV10-2 with TRBJ1-1, with D unresolved. This sequence originates from a woman aged 60-70 years with COVID-19, enrolled during active disease. CDR3 loop: CASLEGVRTEAFF. CDR3 in DNA: TGCGCCTCCCTAGAGGGTGTTCGGACTGAAGCTTTCTTT.